This entry lists 30 T cell receptor beta chains sequenced from one sample in a study of shared clonotypes between healthy human individuals. The data were produced by immunoSEQ multiplex PCR, yet TCRdb's version contains in-frame clones alone and is incomplete. The sample lists 180,000 or so clones, over 80% seen once, with 0.065% to 0.07% in the top ten. Source material: naive CD4+ T cells sorted from blood. Subset noted: CD45RA+ positively selected. The receptors stem from a woman between 25 and 40 years old in good health.

J is TRBJ1-6 and V is TRBV5-4; 12 bases fit TRBD1. Trimming cost V 3 bases and J 5 bases; bases outside gene matches: 6. The CDR3 totals 17 residues. Germline V gene sequence: CDR1 SGHNT, CDR2 YYREEE (reference sequence). Here the CDR3 DNA reads TGTGCCAGCAGCTCCCGGGACAGGGGGCCGAATAATTCACCCCTCCACTTT. It codes for CASSSRDRGPNNSPLHF.

The chain links TRBV5-5 to TRBJ1-2; D ambiguous. Between the trimmed V and J ends, which lost 2 bases and 1 base, there was a span of 9 bases. CDR1 and CDR2 from the germline V gene are SGHKS and YYEKEE (reference sequence). CDR3 length equals 14 residues. In DNA, the CDR3 is TGTGCCAGCAGCTTCCCGAGGCTTAACTATGGCTACACCTTC. Translated: CASSFPRLNYGYTF.

The V and J genes are TRBV6-6 and TRBJ2-2; possible D gene TRBD1, 6 bases. The CDR3 extends over 14 amino acids. The V end was cut by 0 bases, the J end by 6 bases, with 8 bases between. Germline CDR1 and CDR2: MNHNY and SVGAGI (reference sequence). CDR3 in DNA: TGTGCCAGCAGTTACTCGCCAGGGGCCGGGGAGCTGTTTTTT. Residues: CASSYSPGAGELFF.

The CDR3 region is CASRQTPGTTSYEQYF. Written as DNA, the CDR3 is TGCGCCAGCAGGCAAACCCCCGGGACAACTTCCTACGAGCAGTACTTC. The V call is TRBV4-1, the J call TRBJ2-7, with D perhaps matching TRBD1 (6 bases). Trimming removed 6 bases at V and 1 base at J, with 19 bases between. There are 16 residues in the CDR3. Looked up from germline, CDR1 is MGHRA and CDR2 is YSYEKL.

The chain employs TRBV19 and TRBJ1-2; 8 nucleotides align to TRBD1. Germline V gene data show CDR1 as LNHDA and CDR2 as SQIVND (reference sequence). With V trimmed by 4 bases and J by 8 bases, 12 bases remained unmatched. The CDR3 extends over 15 amino acids. CDR3 amino acids: CASSTPGTGSLGYTF. The CDR3 bases are TGTGCCAGTAGTACCCCCGGGACAGGAAGTCTAGGCTACACCTTC.

This sequence joins TRBV29-1 and TRBJ2-2; 10 bases line up with TRBD1. Looked up from germline, CDR1 is SQVTM and CDR2 is ANQGSEA. The CDR3 covers 15 residues. The V and J ends lost 6 bases and 3 bases, in that order; junction bases with no gene match: 7. Written as DNA, the CDR3 is TGCAGCGTGGTGGGGACAGGGGAGGACACCGGGGAGCTGTTTTTT. Translation gives CSVVGTGEDTGELFF.

V gene TRBV2 combines with J gene TRBJ2-5; D might be TRBD1 (5 bases). The J call could be wrong; TRBJ2-7 is a better fit for the DNA end. There are 13 residues in the CDR3. Germline V lookup: CDR1 SNHLY, CDR2 FYNNEI. The CDR3 sequence is CASNPDGHYEQYF. CDR3 DNA: TGTGCCAGCAACCCGGACGGACACTACGAGCAGTACTTC.

This clone was seen once. The chain joins TRBV7-8 to TRBJ2-7, with no clear D. The CDR3 consists of 19 residues. Looked up from germline, CDR1 is SGHVS and CDR2 is FQNEAQ. Trimming removed 0 bases from V and 4 bases from J, with 25 bases in between. CDR3 DNA sequence: TGTGCCAGCAGCTTAGCTCTCCCGGAAGGTGGGGTCCTCTCATACGAGCAGTACTTC. Translation gives CASSLALPEGGVLSYEQYF.

This chain connects TRBV6-5 to TRBJ1-1; D remains ambiguous. From germline, CDR1 is MNHEY and CDR2 SVGAGI. Between the trimmed V and J ends, which lost 6 bases and 9 bases, there was a span of 17 bases. The CDR3 runs to 13 residues. The DNA for the CDR3 is TGTGCCAGCAGCCCTACCGGTGTTGCTAAAGCTTTCTTT. Residues: CASSPTGVAKAFF.

The chain is built from TRBV2 and TRBJ2-6; perhaps D is TRBD1 or TRBD2 (5 bases each). The CDR3 contains 18 residues. The germline V gene encodes CDR1 SNHLY and CDR2 FYNNEI. Trimming stripped 7 bases from V and 1 base from J, with 20 bases between. The CDR3, as DNA: TGTGCCAGCAATTTATGGGACGGCGTTACATCTGGGGCCAACGTCCTGACTTTC. Translating it yields CASNLWDGVTSGANVLTF.

V usage is TRBV6-5 and J usage is TRBJ1-1, with 8 bases fitting TRBD1. Per the germline V gene, CDR1 is MNHEY and CDR2 is SVGAGI. V dropped 1 base and J dropped 5; count of bases not matched to a gene: 3. The CDR3 sequence is 14 residues long. The CDR3 DNA sequence: TGTGCCAGCAGTTACTACAGGGGGGGAACTGAAGCTTTCTTT. Its protein product is CASSYYRGGTEAFF.

The rearrangement joins TRBV28 to TRBJ1-3; D might be TRBD1 (5 bases). The germline V gene has CDR1 MDHEN and CDR2 SYDVKM. CDR3 length: 15 amino acids. Trimming removed 2 bases at V and 0 bases at J, with 8 bases between. DNA of the CDR3: TGTGCCAGCAGTTTAGCGGGGGACTCTGGAAACACCATATATTTT. This codes for CASSLAGDSGNTIYF.

As regards this clone: The same CDR3 also results from other DNA sequences found in this sample. The chain combines TRBV2 with TRBJ2-7, with D tentatively TRBD2 (6 bases). Germline CDR1 SNHLY, CDR2 FYNNEI. The CDR3 runs to 12 residues. Deletions cut 8 bases from V and 1 base from J, with 9 bases between. The CDR3 loop is CASRGGSYEQYF. DNA for the CDR3: TGTGCCAGCCGGGGAGGTTCCTACGAGCAGTACTTC.

The chain has TRBV9 and TRBJ2-1; tentatively, D is TRBD1 or TRBD2 (6 bases each). CDR1 is SGDLS, CDR2 YYNGEE, per germline. The CDR3 has 15 amino acids. The V end lost 4 bases, the J end lost 8 bases, and 19 bases lay between the germline ends. The CDR3 coding sequence is TGTGCCAGCAGCCTCCGGGGGCAGGGGATATATGAGCAGTTCTTC. Translated: CASSLRGQGIYEQFF.

This clone was found a few times. The rearrangement uses TRBV2 and TRBJ2-7; D is perhaps TRBD2 (6 bases). V was clipped by 3 bases and J by 4 bases, with 7 bases between them. CDR3 length: 12 residues. CDR1 SNHLY and CDR2 FYNNEI come from the germline V gene. CDR3: CASSEAGYEQYF. The CDR3 nucleotides read TGTGCCAGCAGTGAGGCGGGATACGAGCAGTACTTC. Full variable domain (remainder filled in from reference TRBV2 and TRBJ2-7): EPEVTQTPSHQVTQMGQEVILRCVPISNHLYFYWYRQILGQKVEFLVSFYNNEISEKSEIFDDQFSVERPDGSNFTLKIRSTKLEDSAMYFCASSEAGYEQYFGPGTRLTVT.

J is TRBJ1-2 and V is TRBV5-1; D call uncertain. CDR1 and CDR2 from the germline V gene are SGHRS and YFSETQ. The CDR3 covers 15 residues. V lost 0 bases to trimming and J lost 8 bases, with 17 bases between them. The DNA for the CDR3 is TGCGCCAGCAGCTTGGCCCTGAAGGGTCGGAGGGGCTACACCTTC. Protein: CASSLALKGRRGYTF.

The gene calls are TRBV2 and TRBJ1-5, with 7 positions matching TRBD1. The V segment lost 6 bases and the J segment 2 bases; nucleotides outside the gene matches: 7. This CDR3 spans 15 amino acids. Per the germline V gene, CDR1 is SNHLY and CDR2 is FYNNEI. The CDR3 nucleotides read TGTGCCAGCAGGGCGGAGGGGGCTCGCAATCAGCCCCAGCATTTT. This gives the protein CASRAEGARNQPQHF.

CDR3 sequence: CASRGQTIGEQYF. The CDR3 nucleotides read TGTGCCAGCAGGGGACAGACTATAGGCGAGCAGTACTTC. This chain uses TRBV2 with TRBJ2-5; TRBD1 aligns across 7 bases. Near its end, the DNA agrees better with TRBJ2-7, so the J call may be wrong. The germline gives CDR1 SNHLY, CDR2 FYNNEI. The CDR3 is 13 amino acids.

The chain uses TRBV5-1 and TRBJ1-1; D is ambiguous. CDR1 and CDR2 from the germline V gene are SGHRS and YFSETQ. The CDR3 consists of 13 residues. V dropped 4 bases and J dropped 5 bases, with 12 bases sitting between them. For the CDR3, the DNA is TGCGCCAGCAGCCCGCTGGTAGGAACTGAAGCTTTCTTT. Its protein product is CASSPLVGTEAFF.

This chain joins TRBV2 and TRBJ2-2, with 7 bases aligning to TRBD1. The CDR3 length is 16 residues. The germline V gene encodes CDR1 SNHLY and CDR2 FYNNEI. J gave up 3 bases and V 7 bases, and 11 bases lay outside the gene matches. In DNA form, the CDR3 reads TGTGCCAGCATTCCTACAGGGGTCGGTGACACCGGGGAGCTGTTTTTT. This codes for CASIPTGVGDTGELFF.

This clone was recorded once. The rearrangement links TRBV18 to TRBJ1-1, with TRBD1 identical over 10 bases. The V gene end was trimmed by 3 bases and the J gene end by 0 bases; junction bases not matched to a gene: 4. This CDR3 is built from 16 residues. Germline lookup yields CDR1 KGHSH and CDR2 LQKENI. The CDR3 is CASSPGQGPLNTEAFF. CDR3 nucleotides: TGTGCCAGCTCACCGGGACAGGGGCCCTTGAACACTGAAGCTTTCTTT.

This chain links TRBV15 with TRBJ1-1, with 7 bases matching TRBD1. Trimming cost V 7 bases and J 5 bases; bases outside gene matches: 10. Germline V CDR1 and CDR2: LNHNV, YYDKDF (reference sequence). This CDR3 comprises 14 residues. DNA for the CDR3: TGTGCCACCACCCAGGGGGGGCGCGGTACTGAAGCTTTCTTT. Translation: CATTQGGRGTEAFF.

The genes are TRBV7-9 and TRBJ2-3; D not resolved. Trimming stripped 0 bases from V and 2 bases from J, with 12 bases between. The V gene's germline CDR1 is SEHNR and CDR2 FQNEAQ (reference sequence). This CDR3 has 16 amino acids. DNA for the CDR3: TGTGCCAGCAGCTTAGCGGTTAACCGAAACACAGATACGCAGTATTTT. Its protein is CASSLAVNRNTDTQYF. Looking up the rest from reference TRBV7-9 and TRBJ2-3 gives the full variable domain: DTGVSQNPRHKITKRGQNVTFRCDPISEHNRLYWYRQTLGQGPEFLTYFQNEAQLEKSRLLSDRFSAERPKGSFSTLEIQRTEQGDSAMYLCASSLAVNRNTDTQYFGPGTRLTVL.

The V gene is TRBV5-1, the J gene TRBJ2-6; 7 nucleotides align to TRBD1. The CDR3 spans 16 residues. J gave up 2 bases and V 2 bases, and 4 bases lay outside the gene matches. Germline CDR1 is SGHRS and CDR2 is YFSETQ. The CDR3 sequence: CASSLIQGAGANVLTF. CDR3 bases: TGCGCCAGCAGCTTAATCCAGGGGGCTGGGGCCAACGTCCTGACTTTC. Combining the CDR3 with reference TRBV5-1 and TRBJ2-6 gives the whole variable domain KAGVTQTPRYLIKTRGQQVTLSCSPISGHRSVSWYQQTPGQGLQFLFEYFSETQRNKGNFPGRFSGRQFSNSRSEMNVSTLELGDSALYLCASSLIQGAGANVLTFGAGSRLTVL.

The chain has TRBV5-1 and TRBJ1-1, with D uncertain. Trimming removed 2 bases at V and 1 base at J, with 15 bases between. CDR1 and CDR2 from the germline V gene are SGHRS and YFSETQ. The CDR3 consists of 16 residues. The CDR3 loop reads CASSLVIRGRNTEAFF. CDR3 coding DNA: TGCGCCAGCAGCTTAGTCATTAGAGGGAGGAACACTGAAGCTTTCTTT.

The count of this clone is one. The genes are TRBV6-4 and TRBJ1-1; D is uncertain. Germline CDR1 MRHNA, CDR2 SNTAGT. The CDR3 consists of 13 residues. V was pared by 3 bases and J by 2 bases, with 7 bases between. CDR3 in amino acids: CASSDPGNTEAFF. CDR3 bases: TGTGCCAGCAGTGATCCGGGAAACACTGAAGCTTTCTTT.

Only one count was recorded for this clone. The chain uses TRBV5-6 and TRBJ2-7, with D possibly being TRBD1 or TRBD2 (5 bases each). This CDR3 is 14 amino acids long. Germline V gene lookup returns CDR1 SGHDT and CDR2 YYEEEE. V was cut by 0 bases and J by 3 bases, with 10 bases left in between. The CDR3 reads CASSLVGPFYEQYF. As DNA, the CDR3 is TGTGCCAGCAGCTTGGTGGGACCATTCTACGAGCAGTACTTC.

The chain combines TRBV7-3 with TRBJ2-5; D remains unclear. The end of the DNA fits TRBJ2-7 better, so the J call may be wrong. The CDR3 is 13 residues long. Germline CDR1 is SGHTA and CDR2 is FQGTGA. In nucleotides, the CDR3 is TGTGCCAGCAGCCGCCACCCCAGAGACGAGCAGTACTTC. This translates into CASSRHPRDEQYF.

The DNA for the CDR3 is TGTGCCAGCAGTGAAGCTCCAATGTCGCTAGCGGCGGGGACCTACGAGCAGTACTTC. Translation gives CASSEAPMSLAAGTYEQYF. The chain employs TRBV6-1 and TRBJ2-7, with 7 bases matching TRBD2. Germline V gene lookup returns CDR1 MNHNS and CDR2 SASEGT. The CDR3 has 19 amino acids. Losses at the gene ends were 0 bases for V and 2 bases for J; bases not matched to a gene: 16.

As to this clone: Other nucleotide sequences in the sample specify the same CDR3. The CDR3: CASTRTSGNYEQYF. CDR3 bases: TGTGCCAGCACCCGGACTAGCGGAAACTACGAGCAGTACTTC. V gene TRBV27 combines with J gene TRBJ2-7; 10 positions agree with TRBD2. CDR1 is MNHEY, CDR2 SMNVEV, per germline (reference sequence). J was trimmed by 3 bases and V by 7 bases; bases with no gene match: 6. The CDR3 is made up of 14 amino acids.